Presented here are 15 T cell receptor beta chains from one specimen sequenced in a study of cytomegalovirus exposure and HLA in healthy donors. PCR involved 60 Vbeta and 13 Jbeta primers. Assay used: immunoSEQ multiplex PCR; TCRdb lists only in-frame clones, some missing. The sample includes 110,000 to 150,000 clones, almost 85% of them seen just once. The sequenced sample consisted of PBMCs. The receptors here all came from a woman aged 40 to 50 in good health and CMV-seronegative.

This clone showed up just once. This rearrangement joins TRBV7-3 to TRBJ1-4; the D gene is possibly TRBD1 (6 bases). The CDR3 runs to 18 residues. Deletions cut 1 base from V and 8 bases from J, with 23 bases between. CDR1 and CDR2 from the germline V gene are SGHTA and FQGTGA. CDR3 in amino acids: CASSLRAPDSPSPEKLFF. The CDR3 DNA sequence: TGTGCCAGCAGCTTAAGGGCCCCGGACAGCCCGTCACCGGAAAAACTGTTTTTT.

The V and J genes are TRBV28 and TRBJ1-3; D not resolved. The CDR3 runs 16 residues. The V end was cut by 6 bases, the J end by 0 bases, with 15 bases between. The germline V gene has CDR1 MDHEN and CDR2 SYDVKM. The CDR3 loop reads CASSTPRVNSGNTIYF. Written as DNA, the CDR3 is TGTGCCAGCAGCACCCCGAGGGTAAACTCTGGAAACACCATATATTTT.

This chain links TRBV5-4 with TRBJ2-1, with D possibly matching TRBD1 (5 bases). Trimming shortened V by 0 bases and J by 6 bases, and 7 bases separated the two germline ends. This CDR3 spans 13 amino acids. Germline V CDR1 and CDR2: SGHNT, YYREEE (reference sequence). The CDR3 bases are TGTGCCAGCAGCTTGGACAGGCCCAATGAGCAGTTCTTC. Its protein is CASSLDRPNEQFF.

This clone was seen a few times. This rearrangement joins TRBV28 to TRBJ1-1; 11 bases are shared with TRBD1. The CDR3 spans 15 residues. V gave up 6 bases and J gave up 5 bases; unmatched junction bases: 8. CDR1 and CDR2 from the germline V gene are MDHEN and SYDVKM. For the CDR3, the DNA is TGTGCCAGCAGGGGACAGGGGGGTTGGAGTACTGAAGCTTTCTTT. It codes for CASRGQGGWSTEAFF.

The count of this clone is one. The V gene is TRBV9, the J gene TRBJ2-3, with a weak D call TRBD1 (5 bases). The germline V gene encodes CDR1 SGDLS and CDR2 YYNGEE. The CDR3 is made up of 15 amino acids. The V gene lost 4 bases and the J gene lost 0 bases, with 12 bases spanning the gap. CDR3 sequence (DNA): TGTGCCAGCAGCTTCGGACATTATAGCACAGATACGCAGTATTTT. This translates into CASSFGHYSTDTQYF.

V usage is TRBV7-3 and J usage is TRBJ1-1; 7 bases match TRBD1. J gave up 1 base and V 2 bases, and 1 base lay outside the gene matches. The CDR3 has 14 residues. Germline CDR1 is SGHTA and CDR2 is FQGTGA. The CDR3 DNA is TGTGCCAGCAGCTTAGGGACAGCGAACACTGAAGCTTTCTTT. Its protein product is CASSLGTANTEAFF.

The rearrangement joins TRBV9 to TRBJ1-6; D ambiguous. Trimming removed 2 bases at V and 9 bases at J, with 9 bases between. Germline loops: CDR1 SGDLS, CDR2 YYNGEE. This CDR3 region has 13 residues. CDR3 sequence (DNA): TGTGCCAGCAGCGTTCAAACATTTTCACCCCTCCACTTT. This codes for CASSVQTFSPLHF.

V usage is TRBV9 and J usage is TRBJ1-2; D remains ambiguous. V gave up 3 bases and J gave up 1 base, with 16 bases separating them. CDR3 length: 16 residues. CDR1 is SGDLS and CDR2 is YYNGEE in the germline V gene. CDR3 loop: CASSASVNRSNYGYTF. CDR3 bases: TGTGCCAGCAGCGCGTCCGTGAACAGAAGTAACTATGGCTACACCTTC.

The chain couples TRBV27 to TRBJ2-7; the D gene is possibly TRBD1 (6 bases). V was clipped by 3 bases and J by 6 bases, with 18 bases between them. Looked up from germline, CDR1 is MNHEY and CDR2 is SMNVEV (reference sequence). This CDR3 region has 15 residues. The chain's CDR3 is CASSFVGTGLGEQYF. The DNA for the CDR3 is TGTGCCAGCAGTTTCGTGGGAACAGGGCTCGGCGAGCAGTACTTC.

This clone came up once. The chain has TRBV19 and TRBJ2-2; the D gene is possibly TRBD1 (6 bases). V lost 5 bases, J lost 7 bases, and 14 bases lay in between. The CDR3 consists of 14 residues. Per the germline V gene, CDR1 is LNHDA and CDR2 is SQIVND (reference sequence). CDR3 bases: TGTGCCAGTAGTCAAACACAGGGTTTCGGGGAGCTGTTTTTT. It yields the protein CASSQTQGFGELFF.

As concerns this clone: The sample contains more than one DNA sequence encoding this CDR3. The chain combines TRBV19 with TRBJ2-7; unclear D gene. V was clipped by 1 base and J by 1 base, with 8 bases between them. The CDR3 is 14 amino acids. Germline values: CDR1 LNHDA, CDR2 SQIVND (reference sequence). The CDR3 loop is CASSIVGSSYEQYF. CDR3 DNA sequence: TGTGCCAGTAGTATAGTTGGCAGTTCCTACGAGCAGTACTTC.

V is TRBV10-3 and J is TRBJ2-7, with D possibly TRBD2 on 6 matching bases. The V and J ends lost 3 bases and 0 bases respectively, with 21 bases between them. The CDR3 contains 18 residues. The V gene's germline CDR1 is ENHRY and CDR2 SYGVKD. This chain's CDR3 is CAISEHPDLRGYSYEQYF. CDR3 coding DNA: TGTGCCATCAGTGAACATCCCGACTTGCGGGGATACTCCTACGAGCAGTACTTC.

This clone was observed a single time. The chain links TRBV19 to TRBJ1-4; unclear D gene. V was clipped by 0 bases and J by 8 bases, with 13 bases between them. Germline V lookup: CDR1 LNHDA, CDR2 SQIVND (reference sequence). CDR3 length: 15 residues. CDR3: CASSIEGGGDEKLFF. CDR3 DNA sequence: TGTGCCAGTAGTATAGAGGGAGGAGGAGACGAAAAACTGTTTTTT. The variable domain in full, completed from reference TRBV19 and TRBJ1-4, reads DGGITQSPKYLFRKEGQNVTLSCEQNLNHDAMYWYRQDPGQGLRLIYYSQIVNDFQKGDIAEGYSVSREKKESFPLTVTSAQKNPTAFYLCASSIEGGGDEKLFFGSGTQLSVL.

This chain links TRBV7-7 with TRBJ2-5; 9 positions agree with TRBD1. The CDR3 runs to 15 residues. Per the germline V gene, CDR1 is SSHAT and CDR2 is FNYEAQ (reference sequence). The J segment lost 2 bases and the V segment lost 4 bases, leaving 5 bases of the junction unmatched. This CDR3 is CASSSNRGPQETQYF. As DNA, the CDR3 is TGTGCCAGCAGCTCAAACAGGGGGCCACAAGAGACCCAGTACTTC.

The chain joins TRBV5-1 to TRBJ2-7; 8 bases are shared with TRBD2. V shed 4 bases, J shed 5 bases, and the junction held 8 bases outside the gene matches. The CDR3 length is 14 residues. Germline-derived CDR1 and CDR2 are SGHRS and YFSETQ. The CDR3, as DNA: TGCGCCAGCAGCGCAGTCGGGGGGGGCGACGAGCAGTACTTC. Translated: CASSAVGGGDEQYF. The full variable domain, completed using reference TRBV5-1 and TRBJ2-7, is KAGVTQTPRYLIKTRGQQVTLSCSPISGHRSVSWYQQTPGQGLQFLFEYFSETQRNKGNFPGRFSGRQFSNSRSEMNVSTLELGDSALYLCASSAVGGGDEQYFGPGTRLTVT.